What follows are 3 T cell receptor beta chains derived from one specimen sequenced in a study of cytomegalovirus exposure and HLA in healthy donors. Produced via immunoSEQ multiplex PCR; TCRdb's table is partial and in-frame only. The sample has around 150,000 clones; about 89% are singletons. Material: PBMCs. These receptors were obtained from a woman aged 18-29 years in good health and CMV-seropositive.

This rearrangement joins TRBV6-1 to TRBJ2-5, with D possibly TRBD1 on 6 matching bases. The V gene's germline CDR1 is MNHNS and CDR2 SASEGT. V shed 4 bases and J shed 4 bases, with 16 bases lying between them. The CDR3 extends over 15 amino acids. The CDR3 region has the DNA TGTGCCAGCAGTGTAACAGGGCATGGTGGAGAGACCCAGTACTTC. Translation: CASSVTGHGGETQYF.

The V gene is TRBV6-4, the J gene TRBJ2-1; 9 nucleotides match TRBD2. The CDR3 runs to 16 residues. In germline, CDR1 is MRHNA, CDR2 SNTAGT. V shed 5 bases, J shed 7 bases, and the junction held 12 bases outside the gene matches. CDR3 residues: CASSKVAGGPENEQFF. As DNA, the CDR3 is TGTGCCAGCAGTAAGGTCGCGGGAGGGCCTGAAAATGAGCAGTTCTTC.

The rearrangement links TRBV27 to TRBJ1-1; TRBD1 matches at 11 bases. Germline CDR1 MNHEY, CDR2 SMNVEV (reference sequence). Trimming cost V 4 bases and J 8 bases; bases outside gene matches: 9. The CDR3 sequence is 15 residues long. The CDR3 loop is CASSWGQGDPREAFF. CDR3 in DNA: TGTGCCAGCAGTTGGGGACAGGGGGATCCCCGGGAAGCTTTCTTT.